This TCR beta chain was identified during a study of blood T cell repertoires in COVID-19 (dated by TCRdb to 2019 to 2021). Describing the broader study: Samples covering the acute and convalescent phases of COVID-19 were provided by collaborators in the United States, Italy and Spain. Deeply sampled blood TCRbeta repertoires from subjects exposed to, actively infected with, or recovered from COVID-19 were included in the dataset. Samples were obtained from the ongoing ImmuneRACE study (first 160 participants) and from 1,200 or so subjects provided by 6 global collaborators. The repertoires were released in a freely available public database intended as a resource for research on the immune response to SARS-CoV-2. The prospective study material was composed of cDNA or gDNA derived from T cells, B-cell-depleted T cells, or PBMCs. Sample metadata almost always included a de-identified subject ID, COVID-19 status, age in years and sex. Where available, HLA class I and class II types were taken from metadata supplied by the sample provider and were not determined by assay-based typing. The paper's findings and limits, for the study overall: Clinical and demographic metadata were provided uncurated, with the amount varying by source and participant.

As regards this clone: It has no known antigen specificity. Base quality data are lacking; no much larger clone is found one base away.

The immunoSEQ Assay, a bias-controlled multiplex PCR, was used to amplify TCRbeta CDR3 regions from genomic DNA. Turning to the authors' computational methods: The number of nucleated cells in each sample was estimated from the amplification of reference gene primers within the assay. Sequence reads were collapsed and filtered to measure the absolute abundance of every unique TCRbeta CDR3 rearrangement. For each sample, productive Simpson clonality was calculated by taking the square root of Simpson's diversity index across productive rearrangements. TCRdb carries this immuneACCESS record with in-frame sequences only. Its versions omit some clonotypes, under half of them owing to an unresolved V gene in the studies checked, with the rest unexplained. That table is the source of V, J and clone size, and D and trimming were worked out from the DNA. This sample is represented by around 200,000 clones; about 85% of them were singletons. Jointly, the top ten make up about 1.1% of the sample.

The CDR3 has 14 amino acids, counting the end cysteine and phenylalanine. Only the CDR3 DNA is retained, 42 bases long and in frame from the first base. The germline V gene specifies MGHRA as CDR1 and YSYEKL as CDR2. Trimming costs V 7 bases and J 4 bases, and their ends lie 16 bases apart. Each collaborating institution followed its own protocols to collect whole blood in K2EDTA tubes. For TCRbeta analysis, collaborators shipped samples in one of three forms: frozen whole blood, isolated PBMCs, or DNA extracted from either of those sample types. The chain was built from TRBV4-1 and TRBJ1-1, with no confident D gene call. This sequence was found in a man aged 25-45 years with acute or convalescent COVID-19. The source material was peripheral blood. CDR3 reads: CASTLREGVTEAFF. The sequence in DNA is TGCGCCAGCACCCTAAGGGAGGGTGTCACTGAAGCTTTCTTT.